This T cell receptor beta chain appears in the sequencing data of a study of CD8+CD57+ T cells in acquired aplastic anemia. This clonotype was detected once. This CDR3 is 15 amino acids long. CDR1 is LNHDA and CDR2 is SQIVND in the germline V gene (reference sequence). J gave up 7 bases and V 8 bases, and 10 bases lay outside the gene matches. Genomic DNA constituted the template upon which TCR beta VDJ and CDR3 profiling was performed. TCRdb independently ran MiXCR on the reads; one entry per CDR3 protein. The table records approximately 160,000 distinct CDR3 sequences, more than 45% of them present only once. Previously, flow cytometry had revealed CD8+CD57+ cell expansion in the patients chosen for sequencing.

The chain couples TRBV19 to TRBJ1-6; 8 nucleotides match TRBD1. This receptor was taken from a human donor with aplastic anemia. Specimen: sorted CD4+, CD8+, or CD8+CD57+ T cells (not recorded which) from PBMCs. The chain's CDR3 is CASPRGDRQNSPLHF. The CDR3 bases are TGTGCCAGTCCCAGGGGGGACAGGCAAAATTCACCCCTCCACTTT.